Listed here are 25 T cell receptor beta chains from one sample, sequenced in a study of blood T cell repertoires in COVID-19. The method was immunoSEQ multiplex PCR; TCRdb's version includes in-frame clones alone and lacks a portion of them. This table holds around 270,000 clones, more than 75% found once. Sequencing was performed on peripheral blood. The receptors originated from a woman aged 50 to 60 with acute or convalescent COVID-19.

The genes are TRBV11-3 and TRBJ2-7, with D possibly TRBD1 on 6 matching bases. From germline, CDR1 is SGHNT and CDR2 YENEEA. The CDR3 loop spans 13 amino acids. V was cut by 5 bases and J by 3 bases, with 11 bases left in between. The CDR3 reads CASSLSDSYEQYF. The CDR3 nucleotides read TGTGCCAGCAGCCTCTCGGACAGCTACGAGCAGTACTTC.

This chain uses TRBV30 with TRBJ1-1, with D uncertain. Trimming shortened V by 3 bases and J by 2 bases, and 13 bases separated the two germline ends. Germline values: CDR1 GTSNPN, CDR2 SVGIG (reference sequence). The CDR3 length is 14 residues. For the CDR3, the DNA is TGTGCCTGGAGGAGGCCCGGCGGAAACACTGAAGCTTTCTTT. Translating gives CAWRRPGGNTEAFF.

In DNA form, the CDR3 reads TGCAGTGCTAGTCAGGCGGGAGGCTACAATGAGCAGTTCTTC. This codes for CSASQAGGYNEQFF. The chain links TRBV20-1 to TRBJ2-1; 8 nucleotides agree with TRBD2. Germline V gives CDR1 DFQATT, CDR2 SNEGSKA (reference sequence). The V segment lost 3 bases and the J segment 3 bases; nucleotides outside the gene matches: 4. This CDR3 contains 14 residues.

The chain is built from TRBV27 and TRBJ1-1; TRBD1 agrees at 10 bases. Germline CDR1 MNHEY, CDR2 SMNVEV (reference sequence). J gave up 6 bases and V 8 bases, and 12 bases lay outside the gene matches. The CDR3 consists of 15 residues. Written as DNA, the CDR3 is TGTGCCAGCGCTCGCCCCGGGACAGGGGCCGCTGAAGCTTTCTTT. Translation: CASARPGTGAAEAFF.

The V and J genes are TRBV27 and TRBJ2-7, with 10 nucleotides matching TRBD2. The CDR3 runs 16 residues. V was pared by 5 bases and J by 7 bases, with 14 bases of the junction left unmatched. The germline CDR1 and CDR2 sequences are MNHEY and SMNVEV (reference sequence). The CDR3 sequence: CASSPFGSGRALEQYF. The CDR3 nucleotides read TGTGCCAGCAGTCCCTTCGGGAGCGGGAGGGCTCTGGAGCAGTACTTC.

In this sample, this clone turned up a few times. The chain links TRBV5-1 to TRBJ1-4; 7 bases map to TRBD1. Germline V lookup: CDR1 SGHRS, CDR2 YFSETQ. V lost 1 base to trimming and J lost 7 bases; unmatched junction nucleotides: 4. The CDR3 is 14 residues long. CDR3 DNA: TGCGCCAGCAGCTTGACAGGGGCTGCTGAAAAACTGTTTTTT. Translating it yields CASSLTGAAEKLFF.

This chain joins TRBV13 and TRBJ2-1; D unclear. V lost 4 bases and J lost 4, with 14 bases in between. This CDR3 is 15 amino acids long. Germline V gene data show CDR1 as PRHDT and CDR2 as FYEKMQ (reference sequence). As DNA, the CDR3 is TGTGCCAGCAGCTCCGACCAAGGAGTATACAATGAGCAGTTCTTC. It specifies CASSSDQGVYNEQFF.

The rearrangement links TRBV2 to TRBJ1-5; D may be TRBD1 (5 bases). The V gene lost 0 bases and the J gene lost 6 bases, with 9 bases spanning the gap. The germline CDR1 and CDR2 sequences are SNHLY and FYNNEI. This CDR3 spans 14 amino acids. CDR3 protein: CASSEARVSQPQHF. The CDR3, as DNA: TGTGCCAGCAGTGAAGCCAGGGTGAGTCAGCCCCAGCATTTT. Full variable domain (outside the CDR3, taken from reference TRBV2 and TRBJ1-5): EPEVTQTPSHQVTQMGQEVILRCVPISNHLYFYWYRQILGQKVEFLVSFYNNEISEKSEIFDDQFSVERPDGSNFTLKIRSTKLEDSAMYFCASSEARVSQPQHFGDGTRLSIL.

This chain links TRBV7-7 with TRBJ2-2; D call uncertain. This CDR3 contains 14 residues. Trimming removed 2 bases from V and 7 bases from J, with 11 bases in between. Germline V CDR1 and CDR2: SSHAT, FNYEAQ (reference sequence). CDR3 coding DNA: TGTGCCAGCAGCTTATCGGCGGTGGACGGGGAGCTGTTTTTT. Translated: CASSLSAVDGELFF.

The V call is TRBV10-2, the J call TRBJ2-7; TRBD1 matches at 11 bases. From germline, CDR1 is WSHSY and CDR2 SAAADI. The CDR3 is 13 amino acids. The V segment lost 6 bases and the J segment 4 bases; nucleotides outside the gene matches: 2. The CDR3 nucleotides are TGCGCCAGCAGGGACAGGGGGCGGTACGAGCAGTACTTC. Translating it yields CASRDRGRYEQYF.

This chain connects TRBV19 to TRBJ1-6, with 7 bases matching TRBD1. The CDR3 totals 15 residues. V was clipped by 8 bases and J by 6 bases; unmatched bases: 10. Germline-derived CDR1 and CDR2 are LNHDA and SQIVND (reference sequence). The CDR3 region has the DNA TGTGCCAGTTCCTTAAGGGACAGAGGTAATTCACCCCTCCACTTT. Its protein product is CASSLRDRGNSPLHF.

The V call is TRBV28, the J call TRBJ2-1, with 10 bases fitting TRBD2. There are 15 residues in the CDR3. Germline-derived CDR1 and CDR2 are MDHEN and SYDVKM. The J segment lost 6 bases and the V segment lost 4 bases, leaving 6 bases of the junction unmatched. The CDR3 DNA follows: TGTGCCAGCAGTTCCGAGCGGGAGGGCCGCAATGAGCAGTTCTTC. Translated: CASSSEREGRNEQFF.

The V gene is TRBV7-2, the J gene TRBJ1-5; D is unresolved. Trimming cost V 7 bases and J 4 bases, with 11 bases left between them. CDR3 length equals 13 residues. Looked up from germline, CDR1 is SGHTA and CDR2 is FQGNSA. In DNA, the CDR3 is TGTGCCAGCACCCCGGGTCCTAATCAGCCCCAGCATTTT. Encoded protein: CASTPGPNQPQHF.

The CDR3 reads CASSSRQGAGTEAFF. For the CDR3, the DNA is TGTGCCAGCAGTTCGCGACAGGGGGCGGGAACTGAAGCTTTCTTT. The V and J genes are TRBV6-2 or TRBV6-3 and TRBJ1-1; 10 bases are a match to TRBD1. This CDR3 is 15 amino acids long. The V gene end was trimmed by 4 bases and the J gene end by 5 bases; junction bases not matched to a gene: 7. Germline CDR1 is MNHEY and CDR2 is SVGEGT.

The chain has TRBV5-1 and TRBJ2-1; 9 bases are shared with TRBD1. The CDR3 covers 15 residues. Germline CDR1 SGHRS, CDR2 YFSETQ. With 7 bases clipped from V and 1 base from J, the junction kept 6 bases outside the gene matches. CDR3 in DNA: TGCGCCAGCGGCAGACAGGGGGGGTCCTACAATGAGCAGTTCTTC. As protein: CASGRQGGSYNEQFF.

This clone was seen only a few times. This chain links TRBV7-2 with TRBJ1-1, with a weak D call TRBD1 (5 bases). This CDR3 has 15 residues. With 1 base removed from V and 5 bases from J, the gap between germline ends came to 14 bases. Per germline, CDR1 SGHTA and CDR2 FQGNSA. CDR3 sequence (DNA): TGTGCCAGCAGCTTAGTTGGAGGGGCGGGAACTGAAGCTTTCTTT. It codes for CASSLVGGAGTEAFF.

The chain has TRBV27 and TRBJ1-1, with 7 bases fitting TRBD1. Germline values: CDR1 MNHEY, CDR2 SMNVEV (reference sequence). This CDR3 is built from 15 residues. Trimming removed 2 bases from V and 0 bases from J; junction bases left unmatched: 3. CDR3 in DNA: TGTGCCAGCAGTTTAATCACAGGGGTGAACACTGAAGCTTTCTTT. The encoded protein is CASSLITGVNTEAFF.

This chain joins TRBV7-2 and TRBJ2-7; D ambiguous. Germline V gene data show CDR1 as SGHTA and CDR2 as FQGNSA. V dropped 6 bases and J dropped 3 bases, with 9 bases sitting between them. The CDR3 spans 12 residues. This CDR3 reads CASSPTYYEQYF. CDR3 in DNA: TGTGCCAGCAGTCCGACTTACTACGAGCAGTACTTC.

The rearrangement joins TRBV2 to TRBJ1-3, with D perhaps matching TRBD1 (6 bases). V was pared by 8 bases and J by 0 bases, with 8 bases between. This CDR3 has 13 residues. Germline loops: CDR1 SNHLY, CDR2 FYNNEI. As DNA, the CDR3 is TGTGCCAGCCACAGGGCCTCTGGAAACACCATATATTTT. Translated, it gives CASHRASGNTIYF. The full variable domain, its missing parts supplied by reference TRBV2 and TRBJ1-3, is EPEVTQTPSHQVTQMGQEVILRCVPISNHLYFYWYRQILGQKVEFLVSFYNNEISEKSEIFDDQFSVERPDGSNFTLKIRSTKLEDSAMYFCASHRASGNTIYFGEGSWLTVV.

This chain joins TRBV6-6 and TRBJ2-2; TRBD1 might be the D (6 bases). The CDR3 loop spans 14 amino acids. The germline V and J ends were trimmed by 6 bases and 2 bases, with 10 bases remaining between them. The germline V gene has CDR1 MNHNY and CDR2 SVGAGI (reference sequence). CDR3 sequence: CASRWTANTGELFF. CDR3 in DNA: TGTGCCAGCAGGTGGACAGCCAACACCGGGGAGCTGTTTTTT.

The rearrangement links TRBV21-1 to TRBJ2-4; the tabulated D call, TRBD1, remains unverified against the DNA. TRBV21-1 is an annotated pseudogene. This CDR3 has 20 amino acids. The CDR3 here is CASSKQERAGGLIAKNIQYF. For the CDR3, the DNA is TGTGCCAGCAGCAAACAGGAGAGGGCAGGGGGCTTAATAGCCAAAAACATTCAGTACTTC.

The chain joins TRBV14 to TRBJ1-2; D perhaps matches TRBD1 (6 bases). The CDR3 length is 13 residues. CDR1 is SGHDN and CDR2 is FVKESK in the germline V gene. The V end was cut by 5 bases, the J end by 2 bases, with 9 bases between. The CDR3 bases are TGTGCCAGCAGCGTGGACAGCAACTATGGCTACACCTTC. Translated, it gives CASSVDSNYGYTF.

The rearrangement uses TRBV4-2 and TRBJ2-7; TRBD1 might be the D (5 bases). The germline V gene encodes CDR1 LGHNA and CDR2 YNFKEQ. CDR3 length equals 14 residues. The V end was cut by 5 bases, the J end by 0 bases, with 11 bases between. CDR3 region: CASSGARSSYEQYF. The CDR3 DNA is TGTGCCAGCAGCGGGGCCAGGAGCTCCTACGAGCAGTACTTC.

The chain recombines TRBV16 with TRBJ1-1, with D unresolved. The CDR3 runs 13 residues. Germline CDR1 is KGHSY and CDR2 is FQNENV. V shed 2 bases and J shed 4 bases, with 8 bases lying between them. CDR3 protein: CASSQVEVTEAFF. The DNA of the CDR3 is TGTGCCAGCAGCCAAGTTGAGGTCACTGAAGCTTTCTTT.

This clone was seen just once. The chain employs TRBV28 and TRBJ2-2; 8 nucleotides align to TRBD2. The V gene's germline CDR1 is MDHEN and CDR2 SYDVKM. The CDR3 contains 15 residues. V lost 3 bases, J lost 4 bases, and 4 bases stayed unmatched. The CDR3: CASSFPAGATGELFF. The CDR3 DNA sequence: TGTGCCAGCAGTTTTCCAGCGGGAGCCACCGGGGAGCTGTTTTTT.